These T cell receptor beta chains were read from a single sample in a study of cytomegalovirus exposure and HLA in healthy donors. The repertoire was sequenced with immunoSEQ multiplex PCR; TCRdb's copy has only in-frame clones and lacks some. The top ten hold 5.5% of the sample, which has roughly 130,000 clones, over 8% seen once. Sequences were obtained from PBMCs. These TCRs come from a man aged 35-49 years in good health and CMV-seronegative. Both conserved end residues are part of each CDR3. The D gene is left open where the match is weak. A clone size is listed for some rows: how often the clone was seen (once, few, many), or a class if it is expanded.

v_gene: TRBV6-1; abundance: few; j_gene: TRBJ1-4; len: 16; d_gene: .; CDR3nt: TGTGCCAGCAGTGGGGGGGGACGCCTCCAAAAGGAAAAACTGTTTTTT; CDR3aa: CASSGGGRLQKEKLFF
v_gene: TRBV6-5; abundance: .; j_gene: TRBJ1-1; len: 12; d_gene: TRBD1; CDR3nt: TGTGCCAGCAGTGCCGGGACAGGTAAAGCTTTCTTT; CDR3aa: CASSAGTGKAFF
v_gene: TRBV6-1; abundance: few; j_gene: TRBJ2-1; len: 12; d_gene: .; CDR3nt: TGTGCCAGCAGTGAGAGGGAGGATGAGCAGTTCTTC; CDR3aa: CASSEREDEQFF
v_gene: TRBV9; abundance: .; j_gene: TRBJ2-6; len: 18; d_gene: TRBD1; CDR3nt: TGTGCCAGCAGCGATTACCGGGACAGCTATTCTGGGGCCAACGTCCTGACTTTC; CDR3aa: CASSDYRDSYSGANVLTF
v_gene: TRBV28; abundance: .; j_gene: TRBJ1-1; len: 12; d_gene: TRBD1; CDR3nt: TGTGCCACCTTCAGGGGGCTAGCTGAAGCTTTCTTT; CDR3aa: CATFRGLAEAFF
v_gene: TRBV29-1; abundance: .; j_gene: TRBJ2-1; len: 10; d_gene: .; CDR3nt: TGCAGCGTTGAAGACTATGAGCAGTTCTTC; CDR3aa: CSVEDYEQFF
v_gene: TRBV2; abundance: few; j_gene: TRBJ2-1; len: 15; d_gene: TRBD2; CDR3nt: TGTGCCAGCAGTCCGACTAGCGGGGCATACAATGAGCAGTTCTTC; CDR3aa: CASSPTSGAYNEQFF
v_gene: TRBV5-8; abundance: few; j_gene: TRBJ1-1; len: 13; d_gene: .; CDR3nt: TGTGCCAGCAGCTTGGCCCAGGGCACTGAAGCTTTCTTT; CDR3aa: CASSLAQGTEAFF
v_gene: TRBV6-5; abundance: few; j_gene: TRBJ2-1; len: 14; d_gene: TRBD2; CDR3nt: TGTGCCAGCAGTATAGCGGGGGGGCCGAATGAGCAGTTCTTC; CDR3aa: CASSIAGGPNEQFF
v_gene: TRBV28; abundance: few; j_gene: TRBJ2-2; len: 16; d_gene: TRBD1; CDR3nt: TGTGCCAGCAGTTTGGACAGGGGGAGAATCTCCGGGGAGCTGTTTTTT; CDR3aa: CASSLDRGRISGELFF
v_gene: TRBV4-3; abundance: few; j_gene: TRBJ2-7; len: 13; d_gene: .; CDR3nt: TGCGCCAGCAGCGCGGGACCCCGACGGGAGCAGTACTTC; CDR3aa: CASSAGPRREQYF